This TCR beta chain emerged from a study of T cell repertoires in cytomegalovirus infection. Study conclusions and caveats: Based on cumulative public TCR beta family frequency, carriers of CMV plus the relevant HLA were identified.

V shed 10 bases and J shed 4 bases, with 20 bases lying between them. Germline loops: CDR1 MNHEY, CDR2 SMNVEV (reference sequence). The CDR3 runs 14 residues. One entry per CDR3 protein results from TCRdb running MiXCR on the reads. The sample includes roughly 700,000 distinct CDR3 sequences, around 31% of them seen just once. In regard to this clonotype: What it binds is not known.

The material was cultured PBMCs, obtained from culture after CMV antigen stimulation. This TCR was recovered from a human donor in good health (CMV status not recorded). Some clones in this sample may be carry-over from other donors' samples. This rearrangement joins TRBV27 to TRBJ2-7; a possible D gene is TRBD2 (6 bases). The CDR3 DNA reads TGTGCCATCCGGAGGGGTCGGACTCGATACGAGCAGTACTTC. Translated: CAIRRGRTRYEQYF.